These T cell receptor beta chains were read from a single sample in a study of shared clonotypes between healthy human individuals. Profiling relied on immunoSEQ multiplex PCR, and the TCRdb table lists in-frame clones only, not all of them. The table shows about 1.1 million clones, with 78% occurring only once. The sample was memory CD4+ T cells from PBMCs. The source of these receptors is a man aged 18 to 35 in good health. Some clones in this sample may be carry-over from other donors' samples. Each CDR3 is given with its conserved first and last residue. The D gene is left open where the match is weak. Size tells how often a clone was seen (once, few, many) or the class of an expanded clone, and some rows leave it out.

abundance | j_gene | v_gene | d_gene | CDR3nt | CDR3aa
NA | TRBJ2-4 | TRBV6-1 | TRBD2 | TGTGCCAGCAGTGAATATGCGGGAGGGCCCAACATTCAGTACTTC | CASSEYAGGPNIQYF
NA | TRBJ2-7 | TRBV6-1 | TRBD2 | TGTGCCAGCAGTGAATTGTGGACTAGCGGGACGGGGTACGAGCAGTACTTC | CASSELWTSGTGYEQYF
NA | TRBJ2-7 | TRBV28 | NA | TGTGCCAGCAGCACCACCCACGGGACTTCCGAGCAGTACTTC | CASSTTHGTSEQYF
many | TRBJ2-3 | TRBV11-1 | TRBD2 | TGTGCCAGCAGCGTCGGGACTAGCGGGAGGGCCGGCACAGATACGCAGTATTTT | CASSVGTSGRAGTDTQYF
NA | TRBJ2-3 | TRBV5-1 | NA | TGCGCCAGCAGCTTACCCCGACTAGCCGGAGGGGGGGATACGCAGTATTTT | CASSLPRLAGGGDTQYF
NA | TRBJ2-3 | TRBV4-2 | NA | TGTGCCAGCAGCCAAGATGTGACCACAGATACGCAGTATTTT | CASSQDVTTDTQYF
NA | TRBJ1-2 | TRBV6-4 | TRBD1 | TGTGCCAGCAGAGAACGGGACAGCTATGGCTACACCTTC | CASRERDSYGYTF
NA | TRBJ2-7 | TRBV28 | NA | TGTGCCAGCGGAGGGCGGGCTCTCACCTCCTACGAGCAGTACTTC | CASGGRALTSYEQYF
NA | TRBJ1-4 | TRBV5-1 | TRBD1 | TGCGCCAGCAGGTTGACAGGGGCCAACGAAAAACTGTTTTTT | CASRLTGANEKLFF
NA | TRBJ2-3 | TRBV11-3 | TRBD2 | TGTGCCAGCAGTCCGACTAGCGGGAGCCCAGATACGCAGTATTTT | CASSPTSGSPDTQYF
NA | TRBJ1-3 | TRBV28 | NA | TGTGCCAGCAGCCCCCCGGGAAACACCATATATTTT | CASSPPGNTIYF
NA | TRBJ2-3 | TRBV4-3 | NA | TGCGCCAGCAGGGGAGCAGGCACAGATACGCAGTATTTT | CASRGAGTDTQYF
once | TRBJ1-1 | TRBV21-1 | NA | TGTGCCAGTTCAGGCCCTGAAGCTTTCTTT | CASSGPEAFF
NA | TRBJ2-7 | TRBV7-9 | NA | TGTGCCAGCAGCTTAAACTTTGAGCAGTACTTC | CASSLNFEQYF
NA | TRBJ2-5 | TRBV14 | NA | TGTGCCAGCAGCTCTGGACTGCTGTACCAAGAGACCCAGTACTTC | CASSSGLLYQETQYF
NA | TRBJ2-1 | TRBV5-6 | NA | TGTGCCAGCAGCTTGGTAGAGGACCCCAATGAGCAGTTCTTC | CASSLVEDPNEQFF
NA | TRBJ1-2 | TRBV28 | TRBD1 | TGTGCCAGCAGTAGAGGTGGACAGGAACGACGCTATGGCTACACCTTC | CASSRGGQERRYGYTF
NA | TRBJ1-2 | TRBV15 | TRBD1 | TGTGCCACCAGCAGAGGAACAGGGGCCGGCTACACCTTC | CATSRGTGAGYTF
NA | TRBJ2-3 | TRBV30 | NA | TGTGCCTGGGTCGATGGAGCCTTCACAGCTACATTCACAGATACGCAGTATTTT | CAWVDGAFTATFTDTQYF
NA | TRBJ2-7 | TRBV27 | TRBD1 | TGTGCCAGCAGTTCCCGACAGGGGGCGTACGAGCAGTACTTC | CASSSRQGAYEQYF
NA | TRBJ2-7 | TRBV6-1 | TRBD1 | TGTGCCAGCAGTGAAGGTCAGGGGGATCTTGGCTACGAGCAGTACTTC | CASSEGQGDLGYEQYF
NA | TRBJ1-1 | TRBV5-1 | NA | TGCGCCAGCAGCTTGGAACCCCAGAACACTGAAGCTTTCTTT | CASSLEPQNTEAFF
NA | TRBJ1-4 | TRBV7-9 | TRBD1 | TGTGCCAGCAGCACCAGGGGGGGGTTCGGTGAAAAACTGTTTTTT | CASSTRGGFGEKLFF
NA | TRBJ1-5 | TRBV15 | NA | TGTGCCACCAGCACAGAAGGCAATCAGCCCCAGCATTTT | CATSTEGNQPQHF
many | TRBJ2-1 | TRBV19 | NA | TGTGCCAGTAGTGGATCGGGACACAAGAACGATGAGCAGTTCTTC | CASSGSGHKNDEQFF
NA | TRBJ1-3 | TRBV5-1 | NA | TGCGCCAGCAGCTTGGGGGCAGGGAATACTGGAAACACCATATATTTT | CASSLGAGNTGNTIYF
NA | TRBJ1-5 | TRBV15 | NA | TGTGCCGTAGGTCAGGGCGAGGGGCCCCAGCATTTT | CAVGQGEGPQHF
few | TRBJ2-5 | TRBV13 | NA | TGTGCCAGCAGCTCTTCTAGAGGGGAGACCCAGTACTTC | CASSSSRGETQYF
NA | TRBJ2-5 | TRBV7-9 | NA | TGTGCCAGCAGCCAGGGACTGATCCAAGAGACCCAGTACTTC | CASSQGLIQETQYF
NA | TRBJ2-1 | TRBV10-3 | NA | TGTGCCATCACAGGAGGGCCGGGAAGTAGCTCCTACAATGAGCAGTTCTTC | CAITGGPGSSSYNEQFF
once | TRBJ1-2 | TRBV11-2 | NA | TGTGCCAGCAGCTTAGATACCCGGGCGGGTGGCTACACCTTC | CASSLDTRAGGYTF
NA | TRBJ1-2 | TRBV28 | TRBD1 | TGTGCCAGCAGTTTATTGGCTGGGACAGCGAGAGGACACTATGGCTACACCTTC | CASSLLAGTARGHYGYTF
NA | TRBJ2-4 | TRBV28 | TRBD2 | TGTGCCAGCAGTTTGTGGGAGGGGACGGCTGCCAGTAACATTCAGTACTTC | CASSLWEGTAASNIQYF
many | TRBJ2-7 | TRBV5-4 | TRBD2 | TGTGCCAGCAGCCCGGGGACTAGCGGGATATCGGTCGAGCAGTACTTC | CASSPGTSGISVEQYF
many | TRBJ1-3 | TRBV5-6 | NA | TGTGCCAGCAGCTTTCGGGGTAGGGACGGAAACACCATATATTTT | CASSFRGRDGNTIYF
few | TRBJ2-3 | TRBV18 | TRBD2 | TGTGCCACCGGCGGGACTAGTTCCGATACGCAGTATTTT | CATGGTSSDTQYF
NA | TRBJ2-5 | TRBV19 | NA | TGTGCCAGTAGTCTCAGACTTGGGACCCAGTACTTC | CASSLRLGTQYF
NA | TRBJ2-7 | TRBV5-6 | NA | TGTGCCAGCCGCCGAGGTCAGGGATTCGAGCAGTACTTC | CASRRGQGFEQYF
once | TRBJ1-1 | TRBV6-1 | NA | TGTGCCAGCAGTGTCGAGGTGGAGGGGACTGAAGCTTTCTTT | CASSVEVEGTEAFF
NA | TRBJ1-2 | TRBV2 | NA | TGTGCCCTATACCCTGGAATCTCCGGACGTGGCTACACCTTC | CALYPGISGRGYTF
NA | TRBJ2-3 | TRBV29-1 | NA | TGCAGCGTTAGAATAGACTCCTCGGGAACGCAGTATTTT | CSVRIDSSGTQYF
NA | TRBJ2-3 | TRBV30 | TRBD2 | TGTGCCTGGAGCCTAGCGGGAGTTTCTCGCACAGATACGCAGTATTTT | CAWSLAGVSRTDTQYF
NA | TRBJ2-7 | TRBV28 | TRBD2 | TGTGCCAGCAGTTCCCCCTCTAGCGGAGTGGGCTACGAGCAGTACTTC | CASSSPSSGVGYEQYF
NA | TRBJ2-2 | TRBV9 | NA | TGTGCCAGCAGCGTAGGACGGGTCACCGGGGAGCTGTTTTTT | CASSVGRVTGELFF
NA | TRBJ1-2 | TRBV29-1 | NA | TGCAGCGTCGAGACACGGCTTCACGGCTACACCTTC | CSVETRLHGYTF
NA | TRBJ2-5 | TRBV7-8 | NA | TGTGCCAGCAGCATAACTCGGGACAAACAAGAGACCCAGTACTTC | CASSITRDKQETQYF
many | TRBJ2-5 | TRBV7-9 | TRBD2 | TGTGCCAGCAGCTCCCAGTTCAGTAGCGGGAGGGATCAAGAGACCCAGTACTTC | CASSSQFSSGRDQETQYF
NA | TRBJ2-1 | TRBV7-2 | NA | TGTGCCAGCAGCTTAGTATGGGGGGAGCAGTTCTTC | CASSLVWGEQFF
NA | TRBJ2-7 | TRBV5-1 | NA | TGCGCCAGCAGCTTGGGAGGCGCGCTCGCCTACGAGCAGTACTTC | CASSLGGALAYEQYF
NA | TRBJ2-7 | TRBV25-1 | NA | TGTGCCAGCAAAGGCGTCGGATCCTACGAGCAGTACTTC | CASKGVGSYEQYF
NA | TRBJ2-7 | TRBV7-8 | TRBD2 | TGTGCCAGCAGCTTAGTTCCCCGGGAGGGTAGGGAGCAGTACTTC | CASSLVPREGREQYF
once | TRBJ2-6 | TRBV5-1 | NA | TGCGCCAGCAGCTTGGCCCCCCCCGGGGCCAACGTCCTGACTTTC | CASSLAPPGANVLTF
NA | TRBJ2-7 | TRBV25-1 | NA | TGTGCCAGCAGTGAGACGGAGAGCTCCTACGAGCAGTACTTC | CASSETESSYEQYF